This T cell receptor (beta chain) was retrieved from a study of CD8+ T cells in alopecia areata. Study-wide background: The tofacitinib course ran for 6 to 18 months and was followed by 6 months off drug. Study conclusions and caveats: Patients displayed less clarity in TCR sharing than mice, a finding possibly related to HLA. Affected scalp, especially in alopecia totalis/universalis, had a higher clonality than normal scalp did.

Germline-derived CDR1 and CDR2 are SQVTM and ANQGSEA. Losses at the gene ends were 7 bases for V and 0 bases for J; bases not matched to a gene: 5. CDR3 size: 14 residues. The sample holds a few counts of this clone. No antigen is known for it. Those with alopecia areata gave lesional scalp punch biopsies and peripheral blood. Extraction and reverse transcription of RNA yielded cDNA as the sequencing template. Profiled with immunoSEQ multiplex PCR; TCRdb holds only in-frame clones, not every one. The table lists 65,000 to 75,000 clones, approximately 43% of them singletons. This sequence was found in a human donor with alopecia areata. Material: CD8+ T cells sorted from blood, obtained at week 0. The V and J genes are TRBV29-1 and TRBJ2-1; 8 nucleotides align to TRBD2. CDR3 sequence (DNA): TGCAGCGCGAGCGGGAGTGTCTCCTACAATGAGCAGTTCTTC. It yields the protein CSASGSVSYNEQFF.